This TCR beta chain was sequenced during a study of metastatic and nonmetastatic thyroid tumors. Points from the study as a whole: Reports indicated that malignant thyroid tumors showed significantly higher TCR beta diversity than benign nodules did, in blood and tumor.

The authors' processing: A papillary thyroid cancer distant-metastasis classifier was built from CDR3 differences across clinicopathological groups. TCRdb ran MiXCR on the PCR reads. What appears here as the V and J calls and clone size reflects TCRdb's work, not the paper's. The sample has 30,000 to 35,000 clones, under 25% seen once. The ends were cut back, 8 bases at V and 2 bases at J, with 13 bases in the middle. The CDR3 contains 13 residues. Germline V CDR1 and CDR2: MNHNS, SASEGT. This clone has only a few counts. What it binds is not known. No patient had received any treatment before thyroid surgery.

The sequence derives from a female donor with papillary thyroid cancer or a benign thyroid nodule (not recorded which). Some clones in this sample may be carry-over from other donors' samples. The sequenced sample was blood. This rearrangement joins TRBV6-1 to TRBJ2-7, with D perhaps matching TRBD1 (5 bases). CDR3 in DNA: TGTGCCAGCTCCAGGGCGGAAACCTACGAGCAGTACTTC. Translated: CASSRAETYEQYF.